These 9 T cell receptor beta chains share one sample of origin, sequenced in a study of cytomegalovirus exposure and HLA in healthy donors (TCRdb year 2017). Library generation was performed with the immunoSEQ multiplex PCR assay. The multiplex PCR relied on a mix of 60 forward primers for TCR Vbeta segments and 13 reverse primers for TCR Jbeta segments. TCRdb provides this immuneACCESS table in a form limited to in-frame rearrangements. Some clones are lacking; in checked studies, under half of them reflect an unresolved V gene, and why the rest are absent is not known. The sample has a few hundred thousand clones on record, around 85% of them singletons. Of the sample, 0.2% to 0.25% falls within the top ten clones. The sequenced sample consisted of PBMCs. The source is a girl aged 2-15 years in good health and CMV-seronegative.

The rearrangement joins TRBV11-2 to TRBJ2-7; possible D gene TRBD2, 7 bases. V lost 0 bases and J 3 bases, leaving 12 bases between the germline ends. This CDR3 is 15 amino acids long. CDR1 and CDR2 (germline): SGHAT, FQNNGV. The CDR3 sequence: CASSLDRGALYEQYF. In DNA form, the CDR3 reads TGTGCCAGCAGCTTAGATCGGGGGGCCCTCTACGAGCAGTACTTC.

V gene TRBV5-1 combines with J gene TRBJ1-5, with unresolved D. CDR1 is SGHRS and CDR2 is YFSETQ in the germline V gene. The CDR3 spans 14 residues. Trimming cost V 8 bases and J 0 bases, with 12 bases left between them. The CDR3 coding sequence is TGCGCCAGGGGCACCTGTTTTAGCAATCAGCCCCAGCATTTT. Residues: CARGTCFSNQPQHF. The full variable domain, its missing parts supplied by reference TRBV5-1 and TRBJ1-5, is KAGVTQTPRYLIKTRGQQVTLSCSPISGHRSVSWYQQTPGQGLQFLFEYFSETQRNKGNFPGRFSGRQFSNSRSEMNVSTLELGDSALYLCARGTCFSNQPQHFGDGTRLSIL.

V and J are TRBV7-3 and TRBJ2-1; 7 bases are a match to TRBD1. The V gene end was trimmed by 5 bases and the J gene end by 4 bases; junction bases not matched to a gene: 8. The CDR3 runs 15 residues. The V gene's germline CDR1 is SGHTA and CDR2 FQGTGA. CDR3 bases: TGTGCCAGCAGCGGGCGACAGGGTTCATACAATGAGCAGTTCTTC. Translated, it gives CASSGRQGSYNEQFF.

The CDR3 region has the DNA TGTGCCAGTAGTCATCGCCCGGCTAGCGGATCTGGAGGCTACGAGCAGTACTTC. Its translation is CASSHRPASGSGGYEQYF. This chain links TRBV19 with TRBJ2-7; 7 bases map to TRBD2. CDR3 length: 18 residues. Unmatched junction bases numbered 19, after V lost 5 bases and J lost 3 bases. Germline loops: CDR1 LNHDA, CDR2 SQIVND (reference sequence).

The chain employs TRBV4-1 and TRBJ2-1; D perhaps matches TRBD2 (6 bases). CDR1 is MGHRA, CDR2 YSYEKL, per germline. Trimming took 1 base from V and 2 from J, leaving 12 bases between them. CDR3 length: 16 residues. The CDR3 is CASSQAYGRAYNEQFF. CDR3 nucleotide sequence: TGCGCCAGCAGCCAAGCATACGGGAGAGCCTACAATGAGCAGTTCTTC.

The chain links TRBV5-4 to TRBJ2-4, with 10 nucleotides matching TRBD2. The CDR3 length is 14 residues. The V gene end was trimmed by 4 bases and the J gene end by 8 bases; junction bases not matched to a gene: 6. Germline V CDR1 and CDR2: SGHNT, YYREEE (reference sequence). CDR3 in DNA: TGTGCCAGCAGCGGGGGAGCGGGGGGGCACATTCAGTACTTC. It encodes CASSGGAGGHIQYF.

This clone has just a few counts. The chain has TRBV19 and TRBJ2-3; 9 nucleotides line up with TRBD1. In germline, CDR1 is LNHDA, CDR2 SQIVND (reference sequence). V was clipped by 4 bases and J by 2 bases; unmatched bases: 10. CDR3 length equals 17 residues. CDR3 DNA sequence: TGTGCCAGTAGTACCAACAGGGGGCCGGTGTCCACAGATACGCAGTATTTT. It encodes CASSTNRGPVSTDTQYF.

This clone was counted only a few times. The V and J genes are TRBV27 and TRBJ1-2; 7 bases line up with TRBD1. J gave up 4 bases and V 0 bases, and 5 bases lay outside the gene matches. Germline CDR1 MNHEY, CDR2 SMNVEV (reference sequence). The CDR3 has 15 amino acids. The CDR3 coding sequence is TGTGCCAGCAGTTTATCAGGGGGCGCGATCTATGGCTACACCTTC. Its translation is CASSLSGGAIYGYTF.

The chain joins TRBV6-5 to TRBJ2-5, with D hard to call. Germline V lookup: CDR1 MNHEY, CDR2 SVGAGI. This CDR3 is built from 14 residues. The V and J ends lost 8 bases and 0 bases respectively, with 13 bases between them. CDR3 nucleotides: TGTGCCAGCTCCTTATTAGCAGACCAAGAGACCCAGTACTTC. Its protein product is CASSLLADQETQYF.